This TCR beta chain appears in the sequencing data of a study of blood T cell repertoires in COVID-19. Across the study: T cells, B-cell-depleted T cells, or PBMCs provided the cDNA or gDNA that served as material.

The table came from immunoSEQ multiplex PCR; TCRdb's copy has only in-frame clones and leaves some out. The profile shows 200,000 to 250,000 clones, 84% of them singletons. CDR1 ENHRY and CDR2 SYGVKD come from the germline V gene. The CDR3 extends over 14 amino acids. Trimming stripped 6 bases from V and 2 bases from J, with 13 bases between. This clonotype was sampled from a man in his fifties with acute or convalescent COVID-19. The rearrangement joins TRBV10-3 to TRBJ1-2; perhaps TRBD1 as D (6 bases). The material sequenced was peripheral blood. The CDR3 loop reads CAISNGQLNYGYTF. The CDR3 region has the DNA TGTGCCATCAGCAACGGACAGCTGAACTATGGCTACACCTTC.